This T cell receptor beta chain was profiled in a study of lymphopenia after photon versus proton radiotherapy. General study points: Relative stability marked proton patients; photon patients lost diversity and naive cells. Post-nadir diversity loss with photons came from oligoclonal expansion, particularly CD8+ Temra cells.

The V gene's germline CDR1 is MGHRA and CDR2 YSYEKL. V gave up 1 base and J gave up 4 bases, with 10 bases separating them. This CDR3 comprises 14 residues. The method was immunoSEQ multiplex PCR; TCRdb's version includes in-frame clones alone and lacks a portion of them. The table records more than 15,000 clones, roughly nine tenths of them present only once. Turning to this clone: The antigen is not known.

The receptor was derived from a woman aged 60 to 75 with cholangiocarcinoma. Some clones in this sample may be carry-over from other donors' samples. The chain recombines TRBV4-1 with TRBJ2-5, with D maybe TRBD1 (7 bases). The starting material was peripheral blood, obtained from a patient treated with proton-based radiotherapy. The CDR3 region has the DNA TGCGCCAGCAGCCAAGGGCAGGGGGGAGAGACCCAGTACTTC. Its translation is CASSQGQGGETQYF.